This passage covers 30 T cell receptor beta chains from one sample sequenced in a study of OX40 agonist ivuxolimab in advanced cancers. Only in-frame clones appear in the TCRdb table, and some are missing; sequencing was by immunoSEQ multiplex PCR. This sample carries fewer than 100,000 clones, about 86% of them seen once, and the ten largest clones take about 2%. Specimen: CD4+ or CD8+ T cells sorted from blood, collected in a trial of the OX40 agonist ivuxolimab. These receptors originate from an adult with an advanced solid tumor such as melanoma, head and neck, liver or kidney cancer.

CDR3 amino acids: CASSLAGREKTQYF. The CDR3 DNA reads TGTGCCAGCAGCTTAGCCGGCAGGGAAAAGACCCAGTACTTC. The chain carries TRBV7-9 and TRBJ2-5; perhaps TRBD1 as D (5 bases). The germline CDR1 and CDR2 sequences are SEHNR and FQNEAQ (reference sequence). The CDR3 consists of 14 residues. Trimming cost V 0 bases and J 6 bases, with 11 bases left between them.

The chain combines TRBV14 with TRBJ1-2, with D unresolved. The germline CDR1 and CDR2 sequences are SGHDN and FVKESK. The CDR3 consists of 13 residues. Trimming cost V 1 base and J 4 bases, with 7 bases left between them. The CDR3 loop is CASSQAGSYGYTF. The CDR3 nucleotides are TGTGCCAGCAGCCAAGCCGGGAGCTATGGCTACACCTTC.

V usage is TRBV18 and J usage is TRBJ1-5, with TRBD1 as a possible D gene (5 bases). V was pared by 3 bases and J by 3 bases, with 9 bases between. The CDR3 has 14 residues. Looked up from germline, CDR1 is KGHSH and CDR2 is LQKENI. The CDR3, as DNA: TGTGCCAGCTCACCTGACAGAGTCAATCAGCCCCAGCATTTT. Translating gives CASSPDRVNQPQHF.

The chain is built from TRBV7-9 and TRBJ2-1; 8 bases are shared with TRBD1. This CDR3 is built from 13 residues. J gave up 5 bases and V 8 bases, and 5 bases lay outside the gene matches. In germline, CDR1 is SEHNR, CDR2 FQNEAQ (reference sequence). The CDR3 DNA is TGTGCCAGCGGACAGGGTGCCAACAATGAGCAGTTCTTC. Translating gives CASGQGANNEQFF.

The CDR3 spells CASSLSDTYGYTF. CDR3 DNA sequence: TGCGCCAGCAGCTTGAGTGACACCTATGGCTACACCTTC. This chain links TRBV5-1 with TRBJ1-2; no clear D. Germline loops: CDR1 SGHRS, CDR2 YFSETQ. This CDR3 contains 13 residues. V was clipped by 1 base and J by 4 bases, with 8 bases between them.

The chain couples TRBV5-6 to TRBJ2-5; 11 bases are shared with TRBD2. J gave up 2 bases and V 4 bases, and 4 bases lay outside the gene matches. The CDR3 is made up of 15 amino acids. The germline V gene encodes CDR1 SGHDT and CDR2 YYEEEE. The CDR3 spells CASSTSGGLQETQYF. As DNA, the CDR3 is TGTGCCAGCAGCACTAGCGGGGGTCTTCAAGAGACCCAGTACTTC.

V usage is TRBV2 and J usage is TRBJ1-2, with D hard to call. Germline-derived CDR1 and CDR2 are SNHLY and FYNNEI. The CDR3 totals 13 residues. Trimming stripped 2 bases from V and 3 bases from J, with 7 bases between. The CDR3: CASSEIGHYGYTF. The CDR3 DNA follows: TGTGCCAGCAGTGAAATAGGACACTATGGCTACACCTTC.

Concerning this clone: This same CDR3 is encoded by further DNA sequences in the sample. V gene TRBV7-2 combines with J gene TRBJ2-7; TRBD1 matches 10 bases. The CDR3 runs 15 residues. Trimming took 9 bases from V and 1 from J; bases not matched to a gene: 9. Germline V lookup: CDR1 SGHTA, CDR2 FQGNSA. Here the CDR3 reads CASSPRTGGSYEQYF. CDR3 nucleotides: TGTGCCAGTAGCCCCCGGACAGGGGGATCCTACGAGCAGTACTTC.

This chain joins TRBV27 and TRBJ1-5, with 7 bases aligning to TRBD1. Unmatched junction bases numbered 3, after V lost 0 bases and J lost 1 base. Germline V CDR1 and CDR2: MNHEY, SMNVEV (reference sequence). This CDR3 comprises 16 residues. The CDR3: CASSLSSRGSNQPQHF. In DNA, the CDR3 is TGTGCCAGCAGTTTATCGAGCAGGGGGAGCAATCAGCCCCAGCATTTT.

The CDR3 spells CASSLPGLYYEQYF. DNA of the CDR3: TGTGCCAGCAGCTTGCCGGGACTGTACTACGAGCAGTACTTC. This chain links TRBV7-9 with TRBJ2-7, with D maybe TRBD2 (6 bases). The V gene's germline CDR1 is SEHNR and CDR2 FQNEAQ (reference sequence). Trimming pared 3 bases from V and 3 bases from J, leaving 12 bases between. The CDR3 runs to 14 residues.

The CDR3, as DNA: TGTGCCAGCAGCTTAACCAGCGGGGACACAGATACGCAGTATTTT. Its translation: CASSLTSGDTDTQYF. V is TRBV7-3 and J is TRBJ2-3, with TRBD2 matching 7 bases. CDR3 size: 15 residues. The V and J ends lost 0 bases and 2 bases, in that order; junction bases with no gene match: 2. The germline CDR1 and CDR2 sequences are SGHTA and FQGTGA. Complete variable domain (other parts from reference TRBV7-3 and TRBJ2-3): GAGVSQTPSNKVTEKGKYVELRCDPISGHTALYWYRQSLGQGPEFLIYFQGTGAADDSGLPNDRFFAVRPEGSVSTLKIQRTERGDSAVYLCASSLTSGDTDTQYFGPGTRLTVL.

This chain joins TRBV11-2 and TRBJ1-2; 7 bases map to TRBD1. Germline V gene sequence: CDR1 SGHAT, CDR2 FQNNGV. CDR3 size: 14 residues. The trim removed 3 bases at V and 7 bases at J, leaving 8 bases unmatched. The CDR3 DNA is TGTGCCAGCAGCTTTGCAGGGGGGGCATCTGGCTACACCTTC. Translated: CASSFAGGASGYTF.

J is TRBJ1-2 and V is TRBV5-5; D may be TRBD1 (5 bases). The CDR3 is made up of 14 amino acids. In germline, CDR1 is SGHKS, CDR2 YYEKEE (reference sequence). Between the trimmed V and J ends, which lost 4 bases and 6 bases, there was a span of 16 bases. The CDR3 loop is CASSLQGRGDGYTF. The CDR3 DNA reads as TGTGCCAGCAGCCTGCAGGGCCGAGGGGATGGCTACACCTTC.

A remark on this clone: Given the absence of the conserved phenylalanine or tryptophan at the CDR3 end, a read error is likely. V usage is TRBV30 and J usage is TRBJ2-2; the D gene is possibly TRBD1 (6 bases). V lost 5 bases, J lost 1 base, and 14 bases lay in between. There are 15 residues in the CDR3. In germline, CDR1 is GTSNPN, CDR2 SVGIG (reference sequence). The CDR3 bases are TGTGCCTGGGTCGGGACAAGCAAGAACACCGGGGAGCTGTTTTGT. Translation: CAWVGTSKNTGELFC.

The chain joins TRBV9 to TRBJ1-2; TRBD1 might be the D (6 bases). V lost 2 bases, J lost 0 bases, and 8 bases lay in between. The CDR3 extends over 14 amino acids. Germline CDR1 is SGDLS and CDR2 is YYNGEE. CDR3: CASSVDSSNYGYTF. CDR3 DNA sequence: TGTGCCAGCAGCGTGGACAGCTCTAACTATGGCTACACCTTC. The full variable domain, with the rest looked up from reference TRBV9 and TRBJ1-2, is DSGVTQTPKHLITATGQRVTLRCSPRSGDLSVYWYQQSLDQGLQFLIQYYNGEERAKGNILERFSAQQFPDLHSELNLSSLELGDSALYFCASSVDSSNYGYTFGSGTRLTVV.

This chain joins TRBV7-8 and TRBJ1-5; 9 nucleotides align to TRBD1. Per the germline V gene, CDR1 is SGHVS and CDR2 is FQNEAQ. The CDR3 has 16 residues. V lost 0 bases, J lost 6 bases, and 6 bases stayed unmatched. CDR3 sequence reads: CASSLARTGAGQPQHF. In DNA, the CDR3 is TGTGCCAGCAGCTTAGCGCGGACAGGGGCAGGTCAGCCCCAGCATTTT. Using reference TRBV7-8 and TRBJ1-5 for the parts outside the CDR3, the full variable domain is GAGVSQSPRYKVAKRGQDVALRCDPISGHVSLFWYQQALGQGPEFLTYFQNEAQLDKSGLPSDRFFAERPEGSVSTLKIQRTQQEDSAVYLCASSLARTGAGQPQHFGDGTRLSIL.

The chain couples TRBV9 to TRBJ1-3; D may be TRBD1 (5 bases). The CDR3 runs 17 residues. The V and J ends lost 1 base and 0 bases respectively, with 14 bases between them. Germline V CDR1 and CDR2: SGDLS, YYNGEE. CDR3 in amino acids: CASSVKGTPDSGNTIYF. The CDR3, as DNA: TGTGCCAGCAGCGTAAAGGGGACTCCTGACTCTGGAAACACCATATATTTT.

The rearrangement links TRBV5-5 to TRBJ1-5; possibly TRBD1 for D (6 bases). From germline, CDR1 is SGHKS and CDR2 YYEKEE (reference sequence). V was shortened by 4 bases and J by 0 bases, with 17 bases between the two germline ends. The CDR3 is 17 amino acids. The DNA of the CDR3 is TGTGCCAGCAGCCCGACGAGGGGAGGGGGTAGCAATCAGCCCCAGCATTTT. Residues: CASSPTRGGGSNQPQHF.

This chain links TRBV6-6 with TRBJ2-1, with D perhaps assigned TRBD1 or TRBD2 (6 bases each). This CDR3 comprises 15 residues. CDR1 is MNHNY, CDR2 SVGAGI, per germline (reference sequence). V gave up 8 bases and J gave up 0 bases, with 14 bases separating them. The DNA of the CDR3 is TGTGCCAGCGTCTCCGGGGGCGTCTCCTACAATGAGCAGTTCTTC. Encoded protein: CASVSGGVSYNEQFF.

The genes are TRBV10-1 and TRBJ1-3, with 7 bases aligning to TRBD1. The junction had 3 bases not matched to a gene; V was cut back by 6 bases and J by 1 base. The CDR3 has 14 amino acids. Germline V gene data show CDR1 as WNHNN and CDR2 as SYGVQD (reference sequence). The CDR3 is CASSADRSGNTIYF. DNA of the CDR3: TGCGCCAGCAGCGCGGACAGGTCTGGAAACACCATATATTTT.

The chain has TRBV2 and TRBJ2-5, with D unresolved. Germline values: CDR1 SNHLY, CDR2 FYNNEI. V shed 4 bases and J shed 7 bases, with 16 bases lying between them. This CDR3 spans 14 amino acids. DNA for the CDR3: TGTGCCAGCAGTGGTCAGGAAGGCTCGGGGACCCAGTACTTC. Its protein product is CASSGQEGSGTQYF.

This chain joins TRBV28 and TRBJ1-4; D gene ambiguous. Per germline, CDR1 MDHEN and CDR2 SYDVKM. The CDR3 has 12 residues. V shed 8 bases and J shed 10 bases, with 14 bases lying between them. CDR3 protein: CASRLRAGKLFF. Here the CDR3 DNA reads TGTGCCAGCCGTCTTAGAGCGGGAAAACTGTTTTTT.

This chain links TRBV6-1 with TRBJ2-5; D perhaps matches TRBD2 (5 bases). Germline-derived CDR1 and CDR2 are MNHNS and SASEGT. The CDR3 extends over 14 amino acids. V was clipped by 5 bases and J by 5 bases, with 15 bases between them. CDR3 loop: CASSNAGGWETQYF. In nucleotides, the CDR3 is TGTGCCAGCAGTAATGCGGGCGGGTGGGAGACCCAGTACTTC.

V is TRBV28 and J is TRBJ1-1; no definite D call. Trimming cost V 8 bases and J 2 bases, with 9 bases left between them. CDR1 is MDHEN, CDR2 SYDVKM, per germline. The length of the CDR3 is 12 residues. CDR3 sequence reads: CASLTLNTEAFF. The CDR3 DNA reads as TGTGCCAGCCTTACACTAAACACTGAAGCTTTCTTT.

V gene TRBV2 combines with J gene TRBJ2-7, with D hard to call. CDR1 and CDR2 from the germline V gene are SNHLY and FYNNEI. This CDR3 has 15 amino acids. Trimming stripped 2 bases from V and 4 bases from J, with 15 bases between. The CDR3 sequence: CASSEQGISPYEQYF. The CDR3, as DNA: TGTGCCAGCAGTGAACAAGGCATCTCCCCGTACGAGCAGTACTTC.

V usage is TRBV7-9 and J usage is TRBJ2-3; tentatively, D is TRBD2 (5 bases). The CDR3 is 14 residues long. Germline values: CDR1 SEHNR, CDR2 FQNEAQ (reference sequence). Trimming pared 6 bases from V and 3 bases from J, leaving 13 bases between. The CDR3 sequence: CASSPGVRTDTQYF. The CDR3 nucleotides read TGTGCCAGCAGTCCCGGGGTCCGGACAGATACGCAGTATTTT.

CDR3: CAWRGFGDTEAFF. The CDR3 DNA reads TGTGCCTGGAGGGGGTTCGGGGACACTGAAGCTTTCTTT. This chain connects TRBV30 to TRBJ1-1, with D hard to call. V lost 3 bases and J 3 bases, leaving 11 bases between the germline ends. Germline V lookup: CDR1 GTSNPN, CDR2 SVGIG (reference sequence). CDR3 length: 13 residues.

This chain joins TRBV28 and TRBJ2-5; D is ambiguous. The CDR3 length is 15 residues. Germline V gene sequence: CDR1 MDHEN, CDR2 SYDVKM. V was clipped by 7 bases and J by 0 bases, with 15 bases between them. The CDR3 DNA reads as TGTGCCAGCATAAGCGCCCTAGAGTACCAAGAGACCCAGTACTTC. Its protein product is CASISALEYQETQYF.

This clone was seen a handful of times. This rearrangement joins TRBV5-4 to TRBJ1-6, with a weak D call TRBD1 (5 bases). Looked up from germline, CDR1 is SGHNT and CDR2 is YYREEE (reference sequence). CDR3 size: 12 residues. Trimming cost V 4 bases and J 12 bases, with 11 bases left between them. The CDR3, as DNA: TGTGCCAGCAGCACGCGGGGGAGACCCCTCCACTTT. It yields the protein CASSTRGRPLHF.

The rearrangement uses TRBV2 and TRBJ2-3; D is ambiguous. Trimming left V 1 base short and J 2 bases short, with 7 bases between. This CDR3 spans 14 amino acids. Germline values: CDR1 SNHLY, CDR2 FYNNEI. CDR3 DNA sequence: TGTGCCAGCAGTGAAGGGGAATTCACAGATACGCAGTATTTT. Amino acids: CASSEGEFTDTQYF.